This T cell receptor beta chain was documented in a study of molecular identifiers for immune sequencing clone quantification. This clonotype was observed at least ten times. TCRdb itself ran the PCR reads through MiXCR, one entry per CDR3 protein. Found here are approximately 500,000 distinct CDR3 sequences, about 26% of them singletons; the top ten hold over 0.6%. The sequencing sample was made of naive CD8+ T cells from blood, with Jurkat cell RNA spiked in. Subset noted: FACS-sorted CD8+CD4-CCR7+CD45RA+ naive T cells. The TCR comes from a human donor in good health. Some libraries in this study had Jurkat cell RNA spiked in.

The DNA of the CDR3 is TGTGCCAGCAGTTTATTCCGGCTGGGAGCAGGCGGGGAGCTGTTTTTT. It encodes CASSLFRLGAGGELFF. The V gene is TRBV28, the J gene TRBJ2-2, with TRBD2 as a possible D gene (5 bases). V dropped 1 base and J dropped 7 bases, with 16 bases sitting between them. In germline, CDR1 is MDHEN, CDR2 SYDVKM. This CDR3 comprises 16 residues.